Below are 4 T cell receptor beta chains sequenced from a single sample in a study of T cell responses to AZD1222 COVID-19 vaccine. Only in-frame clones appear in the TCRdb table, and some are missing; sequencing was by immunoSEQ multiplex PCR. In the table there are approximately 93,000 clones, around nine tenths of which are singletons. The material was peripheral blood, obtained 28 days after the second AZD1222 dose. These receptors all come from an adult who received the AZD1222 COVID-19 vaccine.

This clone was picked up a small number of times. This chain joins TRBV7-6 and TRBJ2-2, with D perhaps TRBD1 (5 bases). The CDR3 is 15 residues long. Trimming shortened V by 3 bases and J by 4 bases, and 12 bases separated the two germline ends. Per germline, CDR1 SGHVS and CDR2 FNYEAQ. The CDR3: CASSLSRVGTGELFF. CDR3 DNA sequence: TGTGCCAGCAGCTTGAGCAGGGTTGGCACCGGGGAGCTGTTTTTT.

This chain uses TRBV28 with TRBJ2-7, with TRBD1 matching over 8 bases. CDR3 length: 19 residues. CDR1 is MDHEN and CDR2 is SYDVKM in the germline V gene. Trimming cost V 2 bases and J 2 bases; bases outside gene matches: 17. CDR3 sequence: CASSLDPNETGAKTYEQYF. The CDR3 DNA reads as TGTGCCAGCAGTTTAGATCCAAACGAGACAGGGGCCAAAACCTACGAGCAGTACTTC.

The CDR3 loop reads CASSLAIGFTEAFF. The CDR3 DNA follows: TGTGCCAGCAGCTTAGCGATAGGGTTCACTGAAGCTTTCTTT. V usage is TRBV7-9 and J usage is TRBJ1-1; D unresolved. The CDR3 extends over 14 amino acids. The germline V gene has CDR1 SEHNR and CDR2 FQNEAQ (reference sequence). The V gene lost 0 bases and the J gene lost 4 bases, with 9 bases spanning the gap.

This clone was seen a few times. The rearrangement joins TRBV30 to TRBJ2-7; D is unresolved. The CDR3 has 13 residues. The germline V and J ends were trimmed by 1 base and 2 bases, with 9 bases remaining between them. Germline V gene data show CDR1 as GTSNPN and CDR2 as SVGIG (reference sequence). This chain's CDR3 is CAWSGARAYEQYF. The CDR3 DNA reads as TGTGCCTGGAGTGGCGCCAGAGCCTACGAGCAGTACTTC.